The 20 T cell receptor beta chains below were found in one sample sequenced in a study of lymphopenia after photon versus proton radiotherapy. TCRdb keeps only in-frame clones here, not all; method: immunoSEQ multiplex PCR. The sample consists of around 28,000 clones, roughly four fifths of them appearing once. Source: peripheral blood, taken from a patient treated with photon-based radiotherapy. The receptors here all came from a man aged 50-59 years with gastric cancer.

CDR3 region: CASSEGAGSPLHF. The CDR3 DNA reads as TGCGCCAGCAGTGAGGGGGCCGGTTCACCCCTCCACTTT. The chain joins TRBV10-1 to TRBJ1-6; the D gene is possibly TRBD1 (5 bases). Germline lookup yields CDR1 WNHNN and CDR2 SYGVQD (reference sequence). With 2 bases removed from V and 9 bases from J, the gap between germline ends came to 8 bases. This CDR3 is built from 13 residues.

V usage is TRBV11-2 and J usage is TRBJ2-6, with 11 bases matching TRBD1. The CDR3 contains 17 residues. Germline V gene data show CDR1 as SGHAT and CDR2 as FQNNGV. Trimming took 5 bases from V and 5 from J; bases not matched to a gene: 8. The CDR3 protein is CASSITGTGGRANVLTF. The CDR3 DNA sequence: TGTGCCAGCAGCATCACCGGGACAGGGGGACGGGCCAACGTCCTGACTTTC.

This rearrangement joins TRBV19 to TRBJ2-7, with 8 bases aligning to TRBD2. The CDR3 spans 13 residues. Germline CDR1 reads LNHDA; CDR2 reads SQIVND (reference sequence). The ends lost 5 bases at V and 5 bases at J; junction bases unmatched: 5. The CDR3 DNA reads TGTGCCAGTAGTCTGCGGGGGGAGGACGAGCAGTACTTC. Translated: CASSLRGEDEQYF.

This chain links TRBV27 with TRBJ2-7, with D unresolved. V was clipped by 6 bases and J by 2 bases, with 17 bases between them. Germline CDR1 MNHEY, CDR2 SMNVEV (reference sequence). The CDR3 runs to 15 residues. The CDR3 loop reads CASSFGTTDTYEQYF. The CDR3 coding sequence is TGTGCCAGCAGCTTCGGTACGACGGATACCTACGAGCAGTACTTC.

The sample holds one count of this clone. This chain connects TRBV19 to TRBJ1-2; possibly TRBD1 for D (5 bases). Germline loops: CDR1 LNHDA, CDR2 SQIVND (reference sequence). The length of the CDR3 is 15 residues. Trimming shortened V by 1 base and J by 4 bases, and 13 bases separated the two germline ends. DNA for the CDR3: TGTGCCAGTAGTATAGTAATCAGGGCGCTCTATGGCTACACCTTC. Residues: CASSIVIRALYGYTF.

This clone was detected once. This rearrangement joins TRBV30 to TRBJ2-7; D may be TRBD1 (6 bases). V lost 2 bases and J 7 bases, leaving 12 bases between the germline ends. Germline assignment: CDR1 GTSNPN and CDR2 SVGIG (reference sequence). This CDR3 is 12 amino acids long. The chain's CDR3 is CAWSSTGREQYV. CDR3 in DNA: TGTGCCTGGAGTTCAACAGGGCGGGAGCAGTACGTC.

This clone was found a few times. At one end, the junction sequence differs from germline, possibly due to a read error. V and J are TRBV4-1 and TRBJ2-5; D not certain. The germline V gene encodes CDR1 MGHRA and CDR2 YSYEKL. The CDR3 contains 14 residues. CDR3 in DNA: TGTGCCAGCAGCCAATTATCCGGACAAGAGACCCAGTACTTC. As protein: CASSQLSGQETQYF.

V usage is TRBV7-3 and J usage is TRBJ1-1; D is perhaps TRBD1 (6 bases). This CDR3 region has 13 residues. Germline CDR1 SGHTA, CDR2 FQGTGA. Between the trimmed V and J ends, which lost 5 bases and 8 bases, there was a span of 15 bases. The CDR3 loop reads CASSIKRGEEAFF. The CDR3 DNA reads TGTGCCAGCAGCATAAAAAGGGGGGAGGAAGCTTTCTTT.

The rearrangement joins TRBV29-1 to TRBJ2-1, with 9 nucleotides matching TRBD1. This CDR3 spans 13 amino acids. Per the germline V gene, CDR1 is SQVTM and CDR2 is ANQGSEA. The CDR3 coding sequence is TGCAGTCCGGGACAGGGATTCTTGGATGAGCAGTTCTTC. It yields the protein CSPGQGFLDEQFF.

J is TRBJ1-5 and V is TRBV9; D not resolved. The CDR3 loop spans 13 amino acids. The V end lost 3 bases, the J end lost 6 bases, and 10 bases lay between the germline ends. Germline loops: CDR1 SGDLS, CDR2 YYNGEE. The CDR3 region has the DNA TGTGCCAGCAGCGCACTCCCTAGTCAGCCCCAGCATTTT. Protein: CASSALPSQPQHF.

This CDR3 reads CSVSWGASSNQPQHF. In DNA, the CDR3 is TGCAGCGTGTCGTGGGGGGCCAGTAGCAATCAGCCCCAGCATTTT. The gene calls are TRBV29-1 and TRBJ1-5, with D possibly matching TRBD1 (6 bases). This CDR3 region has 15 residues. Germline V CDR1 and CDR2: SQVTM, ANQGSEA. Trimming removed 6 bases from V and 0 bases from J, with 15 bases in between.

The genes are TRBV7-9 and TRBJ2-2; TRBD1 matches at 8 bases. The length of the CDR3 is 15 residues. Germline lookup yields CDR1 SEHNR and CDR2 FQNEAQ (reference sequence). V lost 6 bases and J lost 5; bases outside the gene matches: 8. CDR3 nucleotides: TGTGCCAGCAGATCAGGGGGCGCTAGGACCGGGGAGCTGTTTTTT. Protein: CASRSGGARTGELFF. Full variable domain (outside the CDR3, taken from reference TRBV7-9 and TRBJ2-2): DTGVSQNPRHKITKRGQNVTFRCDPISEHNRLYWYRQTLGQGPEFLTYFQNEAQLEKSRLLSDRFSAERPKGSFSTLEIQRTEQGDSAMYLCASRSGGARTGELFFGEGSRLTVL.

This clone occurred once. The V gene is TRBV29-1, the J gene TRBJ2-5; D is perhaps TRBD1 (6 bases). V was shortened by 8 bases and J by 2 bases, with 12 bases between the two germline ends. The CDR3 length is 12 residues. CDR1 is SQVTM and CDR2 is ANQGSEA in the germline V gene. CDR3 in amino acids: CSFQGFQETQYF. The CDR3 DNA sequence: TGCAGCTTCCAGGGGTTTCAAGAGACCCAGTACTTC.

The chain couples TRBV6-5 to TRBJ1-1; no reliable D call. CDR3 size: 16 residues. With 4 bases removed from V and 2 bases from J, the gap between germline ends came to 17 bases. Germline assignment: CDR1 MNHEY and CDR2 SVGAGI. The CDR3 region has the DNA TGTGCCAGCAGTTCCCTTCGGTCGGGATTTAACACTGAAGCTTTCTTT. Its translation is CASSSLRSGFNTEAFF.

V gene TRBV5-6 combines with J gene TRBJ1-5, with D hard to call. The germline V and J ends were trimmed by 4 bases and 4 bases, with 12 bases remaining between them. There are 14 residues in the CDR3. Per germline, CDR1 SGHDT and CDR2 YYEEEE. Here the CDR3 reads CASSRRQGNQPQHF. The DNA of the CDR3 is TGTGCCAGCAGCCGTCGACAAGGGAATCAGCCCCAGCATTTT.

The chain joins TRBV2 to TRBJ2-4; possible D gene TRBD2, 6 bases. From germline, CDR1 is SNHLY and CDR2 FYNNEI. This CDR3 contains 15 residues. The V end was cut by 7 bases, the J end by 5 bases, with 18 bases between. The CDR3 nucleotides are TGTGCCAGCAACAAACCCACGGGACTCCAAAACATTCAGTACTTC. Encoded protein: CASNKPTGLQNIQYF.

The CDR3 is CASSLEWGFGELFF. CDR3 DNA sequence: TGCGCCAGCAGCTTGGAGTGGGGGTTCGGGGAGCTGTTTTTT. The V gene is TRBV5-1, the J gene TRBJ2-2; D is perhaps TRBD1 or TRBD2 (5 bases each). V lost 0 bases and J 7 bases, leaving 10 bases between the germline ends. Germline lookup yields CDR1 SGHRS and CDR2 YFSETQ. The CDR3 extends over 14 amino acids.

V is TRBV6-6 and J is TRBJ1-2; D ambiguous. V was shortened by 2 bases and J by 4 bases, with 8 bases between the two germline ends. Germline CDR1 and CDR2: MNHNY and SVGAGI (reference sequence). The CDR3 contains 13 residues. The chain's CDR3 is CASSYEGSYGYTF. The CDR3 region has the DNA TGTGCCAGCAGTTACGAGGGAAGCTATGGCTACACCTTC.

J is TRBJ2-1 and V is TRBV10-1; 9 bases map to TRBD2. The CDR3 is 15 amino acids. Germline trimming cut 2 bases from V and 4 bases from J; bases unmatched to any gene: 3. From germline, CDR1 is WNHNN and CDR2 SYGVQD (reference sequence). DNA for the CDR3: TGCGCCAGCAGTGAGATAGCGGGGGCGTACAATGAGCAGTTCTTC. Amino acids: CASSEIAGAYNEQFF.

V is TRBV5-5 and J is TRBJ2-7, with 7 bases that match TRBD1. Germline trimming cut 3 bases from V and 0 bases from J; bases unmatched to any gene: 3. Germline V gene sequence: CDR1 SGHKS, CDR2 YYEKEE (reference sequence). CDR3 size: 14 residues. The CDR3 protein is CASSWWDSSYEQYF. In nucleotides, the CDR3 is TGTGCCAGCAGCTGGTGGGACAGCTCCTACGAGCAGTACTTC.